This T cell receptor (beta chain) is from a study of cytomegalovirus exposure and HLA in healthy donors. Study context: The early release's HLA-typed donors yielded approximately 82 million unique TCRs. Study-level findings and limits: Among TCR sequences, most were rare, though some public TCRs appeared in many donors. Evidence from a later analysis indicated that most CMV-associated TCR beta chains looked HLA-restricted. An ancestry cluster, one associated with Asian ancestry, reportedly showed fewer N-insertions than the approximately 650-donor mean in a later analysis.

Amplification used 60 Vbeta primers and 13 Jbeta primers. Using immunoSEQ multiplex PCR, the repertoire was profiled, and TCRdb retains in-frame clones only, with some absent. Of more than 65,000 clones listed, 65% to 70% were seen once; the top ten hold 6.5% to 7.5%. The V gene's germline CDR1 is MNHNS and CDR2 SASEGT. V dropped 6 bases and J dropped 0 bases, with 11 bases sitting between them. The CDR3 length is 14 residues. On this clone itself: Its target is not known.

The V call is TRBV6-1, the J call TRBJ1-1; D is uncertain. Sequenced material: PBMCs. This TCR was sampled from a woman in her fifties or sixties in good health and CMV-seropositive. The CDR3 is CASSLTSMNTEAFF. CDR3 in DNA: TGTGCCAGCAGCCTTACAAGTATGAACACTGAAGCTTTCTTT.